This passage covers 10 T cell receptor beta chains from one sample sequenced in a study of blood T cells in healthy people across ages. Then a second PCR, running roughly 7 to 11 cycles, was carried out with a sample-barcoded 5' primer and a J-beta primer mix. TCRdb re-derived calls from the 5' RACE reads in MiXCR, one entry per CDR3 protein. The data hold around 1,900,000 distinct CDR3 sequences, with 30% to 40% observed a single time. Sample: blood. These TCRs come from a human donor in good health.

This chain links TRBV15 with TRBJ1-2; D gene unclear. Between the trimmed V and J ends, which lost 6 bases and 8 bases, there was a span of 16 bases. Germline V gene sequence: CDR1 LNHNV, CDR2 YYDKDF (reference sequence). The CDR3 sequence is 13 residues long. The CDR3 region has the DNA TGTGCCACCAGTCCGGTGCGGCAGGTGGGCTACACCTTC. It is translated as CATSPVRQVGYTF.

This clonotype showed up just a few times. V usage is TRBV20-1 and J usage is TRBJ1-5, with D perhaps matching TRBD1 (5 bases). The CDR3 consists of 16 residues. The V end lost 0 bases, the J end lost 2 bases, and 14 bases lay between the germline ends. The V gene's germline CDR1 is DFQATT and CDR2 SNEGSKA (reference sequence). The CDR3 DNA is TGCAGTGCTAGAGAAAGGGTTTGGGGCGGCAATCAGCCCCAGCATTTT. It yields the protein CSARERVWGGNQPQHF.

A few counts support this clonotype. This chain links TRBV3-1 with TRBJ2-4; D is unresolved. Trimming removed 0 bases at V and 7 bases at J, with 7 bases between. The germline V gene encodes CDR1 LGHDT and CDR2 YNNKEL (reference sequence). CDR3 length: 13 amino acids. The chain's CDR3 is CASSQDMWNIQYF. In DNA, the CDR3 is TGTGCCAGCAGCCAAGATATGTGGAACATTCAGTACTTC.

CDR3 amino acids: CATTSGPTGELFF. The CDR3 DNA reads as TGTGCCACTACTAGCGGGCCCACCGGGGAGCTGTTTTTT. The gene calls are TRBV28 and TRBJ2-2; TRBD2 matches 9 bases. Per germline, CDR1 MDHEN and CDR2 SYDVKM. The CDR3 covers 13 residues. V was clipped by 10 bases and J by 4 bases; unmatched bases: 4. The full variable domain, in which reference TRBV28 and TRBJ2-2 provide the parts outside the CDR3, is DVKVTQSSRYLVKRTGEKVFLECVQDMDHENMFWYRQDPGLGLRLIYFSYDVKMKEKGDIPEGYSVSREKKERFSLILESASTNQTSMYLCATTSGPTGELFFGEGSRLTVL.

The chain employs TRBV5-1 and TRBJ2-3; TRBD2 is a possible D gene (5 bases). In germline, CDR1 is SGHRS, CDR2 YFSETQ. CDR3 length equals 15 residues. Trimming removed 4 bases at V and 13 bases at J, with 25 bases between. CDR3 protein: CASSNYPTVEMGEYF. In DNA form, the CDR3 reads TGCGCCAGCAGCAACTACCCTACAGTAGAAATGGGAGAGTATTTT.

This clonotype was observed a handful of times. An end of the junction differs from the germline gene, which may be a read error. This rearrangement joins TRBV5-6 to TRBJ2-5, with 7 bases that match TRBD2. Germline V lookup: CDR1 SGHDT, CDR2 YYEEEE. This CDR3 has 16 amino acids. CDR3 amino acids: CACSPGGRGLQETQYF. The CDR3 DNA sequence: TGTGCCTGCAGCCCGGGCGGGCGGGGGTTACAAGAGACCCAGTACTTC.

This chain joins TRBV28 and TRBJ2-4, with D perhaps assigned TRBD1 or TRBD2 (6 bases each). V shed 5 bases and J shed 13 bases, with 27 bases lying between them. CDR1 is MDHEN and CDR2 is SYDVKM in the germline V gene. This CDR3 region has 16 residues. In DNA, the CDR3 is TGTGCCAGCAGTCAAGGAGAGGGACAACCTTCGGGAGAGCAGTACTTC. Protein sequence: CASSQGEGQPSGEQYF.

The rearrangement joins TRBV7-9 to TRBJ1-6, with TRBD1 matching over 8 bases. The CDR3 length is 13 residues. Per germline, CDR1 SEHNR and CDR2 FQNEAQ (reference sequence). Losses at the gene ends were 3 bases for V and 14 bases for J; bases not matched to a gene: 6. CDR3 sequence: CASSLGDRLALHF. CDR3 in DNA: TGTGCCAGCAGCTTGGGGGACAGGCTGGCCCTCCACTTT.

Details on this clonotype: At one end, the junction sequence differs from germline, possibly due to a read error. V is TRBV5-6 and J is TRBJ2-6; D possibly corresponds to TRBD1 (5 bases). The CDR3 sequence is 17 residues long. From germline, CDR1 is SGHDT and CDR2 YYEEEE. The CDR3 spells CASSHDRYRSGASVLTF. The CDR3 nucleotides are TGTGCCAGCAGCCACGACAGATATCGCTCTGGGGCCAGCGTCCTGACTTTC.

The chain combines TRBV28 with TRBJ1-3; D uncertain. Germline V lookup: CDR1 MDHEN, CDR2 SYDVKM. Trimming stripped 7 bases from V and 0 bases from J, with 7 bases between. CDR3 size: 13 residues. This chain's CDR3 is CASTTVSGNTIYF. For the CDR3, the DNA is TGTGCCAGCACTACCGTCTCTGGAAACACCATATATTTT.